Listed below are T cell receptor beta chains from one sample, sequenced in a study of response to subunit inactivated influenza vaccine. In TCRdb, the RT-PCR reads were re-called with MiXCR into one record per CDR3 protein. The table records about 650,000 distinct CDR3 sequences, 14% of them present only once. This specimen consisted of PBMCs from blood, obtained about 14 days before vaccination. Receptors originate from a man aged 45 to 65 who received an inactivated influenza vaccine. The CDR3 runs from the conserved cysteine through the conserved F or W. Some rows mark clone size as missing; the rest say once, few, many or name a class of expanded clone.

abundance: few; j_gene: TRBJ2-3; v_gene: TRBV6-1; CDR3aa: CASSESGVYGTDTQYF
abundance: many; j_gene: TRBJ2-5; v_gene: TRBV5-5; CDR3aa: CASSLEGPGTQYF
abundance: few; j_gene: TRBJ2-2; v_gene: TRBV4-2; CDR3aa: CASSQDIPGLAGGLNTGELFF
abundance: -; j_gene: TRBJ2-5; v_gene: TRBV19; CDR3aa: CASSRTSRETQYF
abundance: many; j_gene: TRBJ2-7; v_gene: TRBV7-2; CDR3aa: CASTGGGYEQYF
abundance: -; j_gene: TRBJ1-2; v_gene: TRBV7-2; CDR3aa: CASSLQPDRVGPGYTF
abundance: few; j_gene: TRBJ2-7; v_gene: TRBV5-1; CDR3aa: CATPCPRDYEQYF
abundance: many; j_gene: TRBJ2-2; v_gene: TRBV6-2/TRBV6-3; CDR3aa: CASSRTGLSNTGELFF
abundance: -; j_gene: TRBJ2-7; v_gene: TRBV29-1; CDR3aa: CSVEDGAGGSYEQYF
abundance: few; j_gene: TRBJ1-1; v_gene: TRBV15; CDR3aa: CATSRDYTNTEAFF
abundance: -; j_gene: TRBJ2-1; v_gene: TRBV27; CDR3aa: CASSFIGMNEQFF
abundance: few; j_gene: TRBJ2-1; v_gene: TRBV9; CDR3aa: CASSPPRLGYNEQFF
abundance: few; j_gene: TRBJ1-1; v_gene: TRBV7-9; CDR3aa: CASSFAGREAFF
abundance: few; j_gene: TRBJ1-5; v_gene: TRBV5-6; CDR3aa: CASSSGGHGNQPQHF
abundance: few; j_gene: TRBJ2-1; v_gene: TRBV27; CDR3aa: CASSLFYYGGQGLVSYNEQFF
abundance: -; j_gene: TRBJ2-4; v_gene: TRBV15; CDR3aa: CATSREGNIQYF
abundance: -; j_gene: TRBJ1-1; v_gene: TRBV5-1; CDR3aa: CASSLDGGRTEAFF
abundance: -; j_gene: TRBJ2-2; v_gene: TRBV12-3/TRBV12-4; CDR3aa: CASSPVLNTGELFF
abundance: few; j_gene: TRBJ1-1; v_gene: TRBV28; CDR3aa: CASSLPGTENTEAFF
abundance: few; j_gene: TRBJ2-7; v_gene: TRBV12-3/TRBV12-4; CDR3aa: CASSSYRDGIRHF
abundance: few; j_gene: TRBJ2-3; v_gene: TRBV7-3; CDR3aa: CASSEGTSPFSTDTQYF
abundance: -; j_gene: TRBJ2-1; v_gene: TRBV7-2; CDR3aa: CASSPGTARNSYNEQFF
abundance: -; j_gene: TRBJ2-5; v_gene: TRBV18; CDR3aa: CASSHDPETQYF
abundance: few; j_gene: TRBJ2-5; v_gene: TRBV20-1; CDR3aa: CSARQGHQGTQYF
abundance: few; j_gene: TRBJ2-5; v_gene: TRBV20-1; CDR3aa: CSARTSYIETQYF
abundance: -; j_gene: TRBJ2-7; v_gene: TRBV20-1; CDR3aa: CSARAASGRDREQYF
abundance: -; j_gene: TRBJ2-1; v_gene: TRBV24-1; CDR3aa: CATSEQREGNEQFF
abundance: -; j_gene: TRBJ1-4; v_gene: TRBV3-1; CDR3aa: CASSQAWGSPNEKLFF
abundance: -; j_gene: TRBJ2-7; v_gene: TRBV2; CDR3aa: CASKTSQGFGDYEQYF
abundance: -; j_gene: TRBJ2-7; v_gene: TRBV4-2; CDR3aa: CASSQMTSGMGEQYF
abundance: many; j_gene: TRBJ2-2; v_gene: TRBV18; CDR3aa: CASSPLTGNTGELFF
abundance: many; j_gene: TRBJ2-1; v_gene: TRBV5-5; CDR3aa: CASSYKGGGKQFF
abundance: few; j_gene: TRBJ2-5; v_gene: TRBV5-1; CDR3aa: CASSLQRGGQETQYF
abundance: many; j_gene: TRBJ1-2; v_gene: TRBV6-1; CDR3aa: CASSGTGIYGYTF
abundance: once; j_gene: TRBJ2-7; v_gene: TRBV6-1; CDR3aa: CASSESIWGTGGYEQYF
abundance: -; j_gene: TRBJ2-6; v_gene: TRBV25-1; CDR3aa: CASRQTGSGANVLTF
abundance: many; j_gene: TRBJ2-1; v_gene: TRBV12-3/TRBV12-4; CDR3aa: CASSFSGDEQFF
abundance: many; j_gene: TRBJ2-1; v_gene: TRBV29-1; CDR3aa: CSVETNRGREQFF
abundance: -; j_gene: TRBJ1-4; v_gene: TRBV7-2; CDR3aa: CASSAQGYEKLFF
abundance: many; j_gene: TRBJ2-3; v_gene: TRBV11-2; CDR3aa: CASSFMTDTQYF
abundance: -; j_gene: TRBJ1-5; v_gene: TRBV4-1; CDR3aa: CASSPLGNRDDAYQPQHF
abundance: -; j_gene: TRBJ1-1; v_gene: TRBV20-1; CDR3aa: CSARVPPGTEAFF
abundance: few; j_gene: TRBJ2-3; v_gene: TRBV7-2; CDR3aa: CASSFNALSTDTQYF
abundance: -; j_gene: TRBJ2-7; v_gene: TRBV11-2; CDR3aa: CASSNRAGSSYEQYF
abundance: -; j_gene: TRBJ2-3; v_gene: TRBV6-1; CDR3aa: CASSDPSAGTDTQYF
abundance: few; j_gene: TRBJ1-5; v_gene: TRBV10-3; CDR3aa: CAISESATGNQPQHF